The source of this T cell receptor beta chain is a study of shared clonotypes between healthy human individuals. Study-level results: Relative to clonotypes present in all four donors, those not shared had lower generation probabilities.

CD8 cells regarded as naive lacked CD45RO, were positively chosen for CCR7, and omitted terminally differentiated effector memory CD45RA+ cells. Per the germline V gene, CDR1 is MNHEY and CDR2 is SVGAGI. V gave up 2 bases and J gave up 2 bases, with 10 bases separating them. This CDR3 region has 15 residues. Details on this clone: Its antigen remains unknown.

Source study methods: There were no quality scores in the junction-only immunoSEQ sequences, so filtering differed. The assay was immunoSEQ multiplex PCR, and TCRdb's table has in-frame clones only and misses some. V, J and clone size reflect that table, while D and trimming were determined from the DNA. Here the sample spans roughly 810,000 clones, 90% to 98% being singletons. The chain combines TRBV6-5 with TRBJ2-1; D ambiguous. This clonotype was sampled from a man aged 25 to 45 in good health. Sample: naive CD8+ T cells sorted from blood. CDR3 sequence reads: CASSYGVRPYNEQFF. The CDR3 region has the DNA TGTGCCAGCAGTTACGGGGTCAGACCCTACAATGAGCAGTTCTTC.